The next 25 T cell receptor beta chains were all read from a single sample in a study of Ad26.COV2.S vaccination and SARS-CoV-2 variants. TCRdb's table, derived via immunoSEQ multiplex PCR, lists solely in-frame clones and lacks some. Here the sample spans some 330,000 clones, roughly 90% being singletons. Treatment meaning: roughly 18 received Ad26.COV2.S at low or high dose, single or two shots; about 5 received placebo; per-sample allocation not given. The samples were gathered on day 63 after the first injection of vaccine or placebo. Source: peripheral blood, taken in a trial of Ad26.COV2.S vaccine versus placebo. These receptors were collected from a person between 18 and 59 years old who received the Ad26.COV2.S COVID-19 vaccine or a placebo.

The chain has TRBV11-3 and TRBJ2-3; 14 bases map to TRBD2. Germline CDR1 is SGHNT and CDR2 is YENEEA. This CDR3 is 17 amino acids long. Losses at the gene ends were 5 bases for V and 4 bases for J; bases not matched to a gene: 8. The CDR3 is CASSRKGTSGSPDTQYF. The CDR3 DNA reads TGTGCCAGCAGCCGAAAAGGGACTAGCGGGAGCCCAGATACGCAGTATTTT.

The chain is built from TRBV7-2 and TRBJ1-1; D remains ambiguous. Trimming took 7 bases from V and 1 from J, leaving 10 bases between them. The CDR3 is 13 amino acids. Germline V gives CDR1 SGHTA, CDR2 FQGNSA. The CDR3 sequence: CASTRTGNTEAFF. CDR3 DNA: TGTGCCAGCACCCGAACTGGGAACACTGAAGCTTTCTTT.

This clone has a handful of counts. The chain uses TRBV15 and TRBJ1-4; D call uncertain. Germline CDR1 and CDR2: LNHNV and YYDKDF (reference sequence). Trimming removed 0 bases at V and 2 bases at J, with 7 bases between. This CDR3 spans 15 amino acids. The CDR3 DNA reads TGTGCCACCAGCAGAGATGTAGGTACTAATGAAAAACTGTTTTTT. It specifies CATSRDVGTNEKLFF.

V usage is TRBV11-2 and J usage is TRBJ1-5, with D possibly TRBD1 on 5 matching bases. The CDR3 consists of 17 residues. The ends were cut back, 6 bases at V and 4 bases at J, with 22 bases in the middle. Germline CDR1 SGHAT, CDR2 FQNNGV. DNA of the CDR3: TGTGCCAGCAGTCCTGGGGTGGGGGATATGAGGAATCAGCCCCAGCATTTT. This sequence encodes CASSPGVGDMRNQPQHF.

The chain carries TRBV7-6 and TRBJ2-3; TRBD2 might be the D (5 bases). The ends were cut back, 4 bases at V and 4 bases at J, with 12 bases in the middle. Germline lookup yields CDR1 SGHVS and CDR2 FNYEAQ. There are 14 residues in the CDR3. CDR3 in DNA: TGTGCCAGCAGCTCTCTAGCAGCCCCAGATACGCAGTATTTT. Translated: CASSSLAAPDTQYF.

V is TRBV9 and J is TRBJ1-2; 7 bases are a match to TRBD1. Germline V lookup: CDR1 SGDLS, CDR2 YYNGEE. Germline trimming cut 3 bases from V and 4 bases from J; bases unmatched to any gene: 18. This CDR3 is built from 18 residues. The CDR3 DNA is TGTGCCAGCAGCGCTTCCCTCAGGGGGGCGATTGTAATCTATGGCTACACCTTC. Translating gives CASSASLRGAIVIYGYTF.

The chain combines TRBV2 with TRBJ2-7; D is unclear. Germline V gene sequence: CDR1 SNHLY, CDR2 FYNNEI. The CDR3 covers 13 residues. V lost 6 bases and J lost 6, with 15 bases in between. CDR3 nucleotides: TGTGCCAGCAGAATAAGGGCGAGCCCCGAGCAGTACGTC. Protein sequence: CASRIRASPEQYV.

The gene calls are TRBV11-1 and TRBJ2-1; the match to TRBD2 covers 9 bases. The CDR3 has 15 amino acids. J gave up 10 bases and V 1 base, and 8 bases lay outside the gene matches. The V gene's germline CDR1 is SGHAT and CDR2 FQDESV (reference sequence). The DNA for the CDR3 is TGTGCCAGCAGCTTAGTCAGACTAGCGGCCCAAGAGCAGTTCTTC. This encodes CASSLVRLAAQEQFF. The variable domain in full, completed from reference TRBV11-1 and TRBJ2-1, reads EAEVAQSPRYKITEKSQAVAFWCDPISGHATLYWYRQILGQGPELLVQFQDESVVDDSQLPKDRFSAERLKGVDSTLKIQPAELGDSAMYLCASSLVRLAAQEQFFGPGTRLTVL.

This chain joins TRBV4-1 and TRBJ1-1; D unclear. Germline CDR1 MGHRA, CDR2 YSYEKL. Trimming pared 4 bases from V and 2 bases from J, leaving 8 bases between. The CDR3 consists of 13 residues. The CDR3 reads CASSPVPNTEAFF. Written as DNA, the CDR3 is TGCGCCAGCAGCCCCGTACCAAACACTGAAGCTTTCTTT.

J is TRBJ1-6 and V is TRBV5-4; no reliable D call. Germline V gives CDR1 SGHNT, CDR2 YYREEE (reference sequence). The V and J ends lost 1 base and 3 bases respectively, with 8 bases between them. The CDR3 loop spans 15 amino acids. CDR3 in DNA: TGTGCCAGCAGCTTGAGGCAGGTCTATAATTCACCCCTCCACTTT. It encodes CASSLRQVYNSPLHF.

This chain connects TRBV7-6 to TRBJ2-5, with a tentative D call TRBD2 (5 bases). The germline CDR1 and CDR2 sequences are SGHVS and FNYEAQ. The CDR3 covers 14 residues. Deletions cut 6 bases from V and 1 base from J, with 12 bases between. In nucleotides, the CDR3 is TGTGCCAGCAGGCGGAGAGCGGCCCAAGAGACCCAGTACTTC. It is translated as CASRRRAAQETQYF.

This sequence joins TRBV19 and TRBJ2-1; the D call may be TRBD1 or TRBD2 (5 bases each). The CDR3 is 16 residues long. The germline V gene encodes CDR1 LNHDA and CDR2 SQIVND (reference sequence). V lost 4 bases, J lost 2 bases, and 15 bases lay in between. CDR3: CASSTLGAFAYNEQFF. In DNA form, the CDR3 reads TGTGCCAGTAGTACGCTCGGGGCTTTCGCCTACAATGAGCAGTTCTTC.

Here the CDR3 reads CSVDARPYGYTF. For the CDR3, the DNA is TGCAGCGTTGACGCCCGACCCTATGGCTACACCTTC. The chain joins TRBV29-1 to TRBJ1-2, with unresolved D. This CDR3 region has 12 residues. Germline lookup yields CDR1 SQVTM and CDR2 ANQGSEA. Trimming removed 3 bases at V and 4 bases at J, with 9 bases between.

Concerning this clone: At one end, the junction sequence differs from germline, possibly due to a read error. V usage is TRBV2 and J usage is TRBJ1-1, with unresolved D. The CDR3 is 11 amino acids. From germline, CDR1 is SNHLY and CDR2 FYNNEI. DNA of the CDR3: TGTGCCAGCAGTGAATTGGACGGTCGATCCTTT. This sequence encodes CASSELDGRSF.

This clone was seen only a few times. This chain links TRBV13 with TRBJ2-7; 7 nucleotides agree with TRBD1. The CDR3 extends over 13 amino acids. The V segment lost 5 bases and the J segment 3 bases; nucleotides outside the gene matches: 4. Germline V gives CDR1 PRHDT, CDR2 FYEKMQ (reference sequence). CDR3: CASSAGTVYEQYF. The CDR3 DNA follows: TGTGCCAGCAGCGCCGGGACAGTCTACGAGCAGTACTTC.

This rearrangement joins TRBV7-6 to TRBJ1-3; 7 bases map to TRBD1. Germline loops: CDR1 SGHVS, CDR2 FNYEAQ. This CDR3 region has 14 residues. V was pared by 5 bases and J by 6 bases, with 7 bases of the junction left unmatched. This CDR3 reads CASSETGTENTIYF. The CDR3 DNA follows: TGTGCCAGCAGCGAAACCGGGACAGAAAACACCATATATTTT.

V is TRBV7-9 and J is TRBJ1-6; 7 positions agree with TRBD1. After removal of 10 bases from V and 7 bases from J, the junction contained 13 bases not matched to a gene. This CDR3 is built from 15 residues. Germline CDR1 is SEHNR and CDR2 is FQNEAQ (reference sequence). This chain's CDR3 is CAIDPLLQGNSPLHF. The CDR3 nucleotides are TGTGCCATCGACCCCCTTCTACAGGGGAATTCACCCCTCCACTTT.

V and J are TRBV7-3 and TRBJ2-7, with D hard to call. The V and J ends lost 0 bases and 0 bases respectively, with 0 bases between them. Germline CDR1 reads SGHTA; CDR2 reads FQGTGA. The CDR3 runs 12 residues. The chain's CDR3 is CASSLTSYEQYV. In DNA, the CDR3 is TGTGCCAGCAGCTTAACCTCCTACGAGCAGTACGTC.

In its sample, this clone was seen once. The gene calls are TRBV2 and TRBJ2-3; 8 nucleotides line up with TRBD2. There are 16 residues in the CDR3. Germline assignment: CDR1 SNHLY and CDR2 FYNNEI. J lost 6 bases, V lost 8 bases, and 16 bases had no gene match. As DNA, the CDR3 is TGTGCCAGCGAGTCCCCACATAGCGGGATCTGGGATACGCAGTATTTT. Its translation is CASESPHSGIWDTQYF.

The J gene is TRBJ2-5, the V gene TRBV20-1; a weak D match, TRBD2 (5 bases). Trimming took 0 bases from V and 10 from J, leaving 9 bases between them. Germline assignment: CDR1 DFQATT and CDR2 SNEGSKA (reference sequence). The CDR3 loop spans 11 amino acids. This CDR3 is CSARDNRGQYF. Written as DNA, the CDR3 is TGCAGTGCTAGAGATAACCGGGGCCAGTACTTC.

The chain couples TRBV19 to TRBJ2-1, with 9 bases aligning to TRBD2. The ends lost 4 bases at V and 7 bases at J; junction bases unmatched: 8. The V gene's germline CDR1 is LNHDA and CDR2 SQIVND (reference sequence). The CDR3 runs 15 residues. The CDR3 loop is CASSTETSGRNEQFF. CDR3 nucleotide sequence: TGTGCCAGTAGTACCGAGACTAGCGGAAGGAATGAGCAGTTCTTC.

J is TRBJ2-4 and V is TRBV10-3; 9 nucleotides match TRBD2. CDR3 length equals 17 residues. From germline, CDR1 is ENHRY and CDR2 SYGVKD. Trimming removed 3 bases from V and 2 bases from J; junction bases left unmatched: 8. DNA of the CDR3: TGTGCCATCAGTGACGCGGGGGGGTCCTCCCCCAAAAACATTCAGTACTTC. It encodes CAISDAGGSSPKNIQYF.

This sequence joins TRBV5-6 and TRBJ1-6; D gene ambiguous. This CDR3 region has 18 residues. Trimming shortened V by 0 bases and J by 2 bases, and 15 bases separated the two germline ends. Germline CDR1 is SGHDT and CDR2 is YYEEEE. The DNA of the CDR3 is TGTGCCAGCAGCTTGGAGGGTTCGCGGGCCCCCTATAATTCACCCCTCCACTTT. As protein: CASSLEGSRAPYNSPLHF.

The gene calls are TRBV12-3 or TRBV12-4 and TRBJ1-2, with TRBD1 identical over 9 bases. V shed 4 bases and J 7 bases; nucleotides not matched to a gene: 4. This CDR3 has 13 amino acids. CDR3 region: CASSSQQGAGYTF. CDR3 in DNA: TGTGCCAGCAGTTCACAACAGGGGGCTGGCTACACCTTC.

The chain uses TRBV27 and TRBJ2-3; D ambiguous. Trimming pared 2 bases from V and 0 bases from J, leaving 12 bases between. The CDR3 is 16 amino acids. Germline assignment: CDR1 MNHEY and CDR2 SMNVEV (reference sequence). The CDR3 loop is CASSLSPAASTDTQYF. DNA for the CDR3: TGTGCCAGCAGTTTAAGTCCTGCGGCTAGCACAGATACGCAGTATTTT.